These 21 T cell receptor beta chains were all obtained from the same sample, sequenced in a study of blood T cell repertoires in COVID-19. Method: immunoSEQ multiplex PCR; TCRdb's copy keeps in-frame clones and lacks some. The top ten clones hold 8.2% of a sample with approximately 210,000 clones, 83% of them seen once. The source material was peripheral blood. These receptors all stem from a woman aged 45-59 years with acute or convalescent COVID-19.

This chain uses TRBV14 with TRBJ2-1, with 12 bases that match TRBD2. CDR1 is SGHDN, CDR2 FVKESK, per germline. This CDR3 is built from 15 residues. V was clipped by 1 base and J by 9 bases; unmatched bases: 4. The CDR3 here is CASSQVASGRAEQFF. CDR3 sequence (DNA): TGTGCCAGCAGCCAAGTCGCTAGCGGGAGGGCTGAGCAGTTCTTC.

The rearrangement links TRBV7-6 to TRBJ2-5, with D perhaps TRBD1 (5 bases). Germline V gene lookup returns CDR1 SGHVS and CDR2 FNYEAQ. The CDR3 is made up of 14 amino acids. V lost 6 bases, J lost 4 bases, and 15 bases lay in between. This CDR3 is CASSFGRQSETQYF. The CDR3 DNA is TGTGCCAGCAGTTTTGGGCGACAGTCAGAGACCCAGTACTTC. The full variable domain, its missing parts supplied by reference TRBV7-6 and TRBJ2-5, is GAGVSQSPRYKVTKRGQDVALRCDPISGHVSLYWYRQALGQGPEFLTYFNYEAQQDKSGLPNDRFSAERPEGSISTLTIQRTEQRDSAMYRCASSFGRQSETQYFGPGTRLLVL.

The J gene is TRBJ1-4, the V gene TRBV9, with TRBD1 matching 9 bases. Unmatched junction bases numbered 6, after V lost 2 bases and J lost 4 bases. Germline loops: CDR1 SGDLS, CDR2 YYNGEE. The CDR3 has 16 residues. CDR3: CASSVLPGQGNEKLFF. In DNA, the CDR3 is TGTGCCAGCAGCGTGTTACCGGGACAGGGTAATGAAAAACTGTTTTTT.

This chain links TRBV28 with TRBJ1-4; TRBD1 matches at 7 bases. The CDR3 is 16 amino acids. V shed 3 bases and J 5 bases; nucleotides not matched to a gene: 9. Germline V gives CDR1 MDHEN, CDR2 SYDVKM. The CDR3 is CASSLPVAGGNEKLFF. CDR3 sequence (DNA): TGTGCCAGCAGTTTGCCAGTGGCAGGGGGAAATGAAAAACTGTTTTTT.

The chain has TRBV5-6 and TRBJ2-7; 10 nucleotides match TRBD2. Germline V gene data show CDR1 as SGHDT and CDR2 as YYEEEE. The CDR3 consists of 15 residues. The V gene end was trimmed by 4 bases and the J gene end by 2 bases; junction bases not matched to a gene: 6. The CDR3 nucleotides read TGTGCCAGCAGCGCCGATAGCGGGAGGCCCTACGAGCAGTACTTC. Protein sequence: CASSADSGRPYEQYF.

This sequence joins TRBV3-1 (or the pseudogene TRBV3-2) and TRBJ1-2; no clear D gene. The CDR3 extends over 14 amino acids. Looked up from germline, CDR1 is LGHDT and CDR2 is YNNKEL (reference sequence). V lost 2 bases and J 8 bases, leaving 15 bases between the germline ends. This chain's CDR3 is CASSQSGREVGYTF. In nucleotides, the CDR3 is TGTGCCAGCAGCCAAAGCGGACGGGAGGTAGGCTACACCTTC.

V gene TRBV28 combines with J gene TRBJ2-3; 15 nucleotides match TRBD2. The CDR3 covers 19 residues. Germline values: CDR1 MDHEN, CDR2 SYDVKM. V was pared by 6 bases and J by 2 bases, with 12 bases of the junction left unmatched. The CDR3 protein is CASSLGAGTSGRYTDTQYF. CDR3 coding DNA: TGTGCCAGCAGCCTAGGGGCCGGGACTAGCGGGAGGTACACAGATACGCAGTATTTT.

The V and J genes are TRBV18 and TRBJ2-2; D not certain. Trimming removed 4 bases from V and 5 bases from J, with 8 bases in between. The CDR3 loop spans 13 amino acids. Germline V gene sequence: CDR1 KGHSH, CDR2 LQKENI. Here the CDR3 DNA reads TGTGCCAGCTCACGGGTGAGGACCGGGGAGCTGTTTTTT. The encoded protein is CASSRVRTGELFF.

The chain recombines TRBV9 with TRBJ2-1; the match to TRBD2 covers 10 bases. CDR3 length: 16 residues. Germline CDR1 reads SGDLS; CDR2 reads YYNGEE. V lost 4 bases to trimming and J lost 5 bases; unmatched junction nucleotides: 9. As DNA, the CDR3 is TGTGCCAGCAGCTTCCGGACTAGCGGAGGGAACAATGAGCAGTTCTTC. Encoded protein: CASSFRTSGGNNEQFF.

V gene TRBV25-1 combines with J gene TRBJ1-1, with TRBD1 matching over 8 bases. Germline CDR1 is MGHDK and CDR2 is SYGVNS. The CDR3 totals 14 residues. After removal of 4 bases from V and 4 bases from J, the junction contained 5 bases not matched to a gene. CDR3 nucleotides: TGTGCCAGCAGTGCCGGACAGGGATTCACTGAAGCTTTCTTT. Its translation is CASSAGQGFTEAFF.

V usage is TRBV18 and J usage is TRBJ2-3; D gene uncertain. Trimming took off 5 bases at V and 0 bases at J, with 12 bases between the two ends. The germline CDR1 and CDR2 sequences are KGHSH and LQKENI. CDR3 length equals 15 residues. In DNA form, the CDR3 reads TGTGCCAGCTCAGCTAGTAGCTACAGCACAGATACGCAGTATTTT. This gives the protein CASSASSYSTDTQYF.

The chain employs TRBV18 and TRBJ2-3; tentatively, D is TRBD1 (5 bases). The CDR3 covers 14 residues. The V end was cut by 6 bases, the J end by 2 bases, with 12 bases between. The germline CDR1 and CDR2 sequences are KGHSH and LQKENI. CDR3 nucleotides: TGTGCCAGCTCCCCCTCCAGGGACACAGATACGCAGTATTTT. It is translated as CASSPSRDTDTQYF.

This chain links TRBV5-1 with TRBJ2-7, with 8 bases lining up with TRBD1. Trimming cost V 4 bases and J 2 bases; bases outside gene matches: 8. Looked up from germline, CDR1 is SGHRS and CDR2 is YFSETQ. The CDR3 has 15 residues. The CDR3 DNA reads TGCGCCAGCAGCGCCTCACAGGGGGGCACCTACGAGCAGTACTTC. It codes for CASSASQGGTYEQYF.

This clone was recorded only once. The chain carries TRBV6-5 and TRBJ2-3; TRBD2 matches 7 bases. J lost 5 bases, V lost 2 bases, and 1 base had no gene match. CDR3 length: 13 amino acids. Germline V gives CDR1 MNHEY, CDR2 SVGAGI. This CDR3 reads CASSYREGDTQYF. The DNA of the CDR3 is TGTGCCAGCAGTTACAGGGAGGGAGATACGCAGTATTTT.

This chain connects TRBV7-9 to TRBJ2-7; no clear D gene. Germline values: CDR1 SEHNR, CDR2 FQNEAQ (reference sequence). Trimming removed 5 bases at V and 2 bases at J, with 7 bases between. The CDR3 loop spans 12 amino acids. In DNA, the CDR3 is TGTGCCAGCAGCCGTCAGACCTACGAGCAGTACTTC. Translation: CASSRQTYEQYF.

This clone was seen at least ten times. This rearrangement joins TRBV6-1 to TRBJ1-2, with D maybe TRBD1 (5 bases). Germline loops: CDR1 MNHNS, CDR2 SASEGT. This CDR3 has 15 residues. Trimming shortened V by 1 base and J by 6 bases, and 15 bases separated the two germline ends. The CDR3 loop reads CASSEGGPTGHGYTF. CDR3 in DNA: TGTGCCAGCAGTGAAGGGGGCCCCACCGGTCATGGCTACACCTTC.

The rearrangement uses TRBV20-1 and TRBJ1-2; possible D gene TRBD1, 5 bases. Looked up from germline, CDR1 is DFQATT and CDR2 is SNEGSKA (reference sequence). Trimming left V 3 bases short and J 8 bases short, with 19 bases between. There are 14 residues in the CDR3. The CDR3 region is CSASQTGRARGYTF. CDR3 bases: TGCAGTGCTAGTCAAACAGGACGGGCACGGGGCTACACCTTC.

This rearrangement joins TRBV3-1 (or the pseudogene TRBV3-2) to TRBJ2-7, with D unclear. Germline loops: CDR1 LGHDT, CDR2 YNNKEL (reference sequence). The CDR3 has 11 residues. Between the trimmed V and J ends, which lost 6 bases and 5 bases, there was a span of 8 bases. The CDR3 DNA reads as TGTGCCAGCAGGAGAGAAGACGAGCAGTACTTC. Amino acid sequence: CASRREDEQYF.

This clone was detected once. V and J are TRBV6-6 and TRBJ2-4; possible D gene TRBD1, 6 bases. Deletions cut 4 bases from V and 0 bases from J, with 10 bases between. Per germline, CDR1 MNHNY and CDR2 SVGAGI (reference sequence). The CDR3 consists of 15 residues. This CDR3 is CASSSDSLAKNIQYF. The CDR3 DNA reads as TGTGCCAGCAGTTCGGACAGCTTAGCCAAAAACATTCAGTACTTC.

This chain links TRBV5-1 with TRBJ1-5; maybe TRBD1 (5 bases). The CDR3 length is 16 residues. CDR1 SGHRS and CDR2 YFSETQ come from the germline V gene. The V gene lost 0 bases and the J gene lost 4 bases, with 14 bases spanning the gap. In nucleotides, the CDR3 is TGCGCCAGCAGCTTGGAGCCGGGACTGAAGAATCAGCCCCAGCATTTT. Translated: CASSLEPGLKNQPQHF.

The V call is TRBV21-1, the J call TRBJ1-5; whether TRBD1, the table's D call, matches the DNA was not checked. TRBV21-1 represents a pseudogene. The length of the CDR3 is 14 residues. The CDR3 sequence: CASSKGGLQSAQHF. Here the CDR3 DNA reads TGTGCCAGCAGCAAAGGGGGCCTTCAATCAGCCCAGCATTTT.